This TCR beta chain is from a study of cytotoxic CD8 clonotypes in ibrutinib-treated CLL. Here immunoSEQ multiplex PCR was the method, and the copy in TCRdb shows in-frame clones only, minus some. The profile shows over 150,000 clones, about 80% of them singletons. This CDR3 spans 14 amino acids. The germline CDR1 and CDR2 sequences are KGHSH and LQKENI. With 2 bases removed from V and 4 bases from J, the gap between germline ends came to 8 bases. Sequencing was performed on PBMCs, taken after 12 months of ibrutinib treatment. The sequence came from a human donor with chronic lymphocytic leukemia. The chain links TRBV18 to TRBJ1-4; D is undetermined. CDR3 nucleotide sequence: TGTGCCAGCTCACCAAGGAGTAATAATGAAAAACTGTTTTTT. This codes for CASSPRSNNEKLFF.